Below, one TCR beta chain is given with its context. The data originate from a study of blood T cell repertoires in COVID-19. Study context: The United States, Italy and Spain were the sources of the acute and convalescent COVID-19 samples.

Germline assignment: CDR1 WSHSY and CDR2 SAAADI. CDR3 length: 14 residues. The ends were cut back, 9 bases at V and 6 bases at J, with 18 bases in the middle. The repertoire was sequenced with immunoSEQ multiplex PCR; TCRdb's copy has only in-frame clones and lacks some. The repertoire consists of about 270,000 clones, with about nine tenths occurring once and the leading ten covering just under 9%. The clonotype originates from a man aged 35-49 years with active or convalescent COVID-19. This chain connects TRBV10-2 to TRBJ1-5; tentative D call: TRBD1 (6 bases). The sample comprised peripheral blood. This chain's CDR3 is CASQSIAQGQPQHF. The CDR3 DNA reads TGCGCCAGTCAATCGATCGCACAGGGTCAGCCCCAGCATTTT.